The sample holds a few counts of the clone carrying this T cell receptor beta chain. Its antigen is unidentified. KT2, a clone with a known TCR, was spiked into unfractionated PBMC. This specimen comes from a study of quantifying T cell responses using KT2 cells. Study as a whole: RNA was reverse transcribed with TCR alpha and beta constant-region primers. The second PCR ran as a qPCR until a predetermined fluorescence threshold was reached.

Study-wide results and caveats: The number of KT2 alpha and beta sequences was a linear function of input KT2 cells.

A single-stranded UMI oligo with SP2 sequence was ligated to cDNA 3' ends. The first PCR ran approximately 4 cycles with an equimolar RC1.1 and RC1.2 beta primer mix. TCRdb recomputed calls from the UMI-ligation and nested PCR reads with MiXCR, one row per CDR3 protein. The sample contains over 55,000 distinct CDR3 sequences, more than 9% of which appear only once. The CDR3 runs 14 residues. Germline CDR1 LGHNT, CDR2 FRNRAP. Trimming stripped 5 bases from V and 11 bases from J, with 21 bases between. The chain joins TRBV12-5 to TRBJ1-1; perhaps TRBD1 as D (5 bases). This TCR derives from a human donor. What was sequenced was PBMCs spiked with cells of the T cell clone KT2. CDR3 DNA sequence: TGTGCTAGTGGTACCGGTGCGACAGACGTGAGGGCTTTCTTT. It yields the protein CASGTGATDVRAFF.